The 9 T cell receptor beta chains reported below all come from one sample, sequenced in a study of blood T cell repertoires in COVID-19. The data were produced by immunoSEQ multiplex PCR, yet TCRdb's version contains in-frame clones alone and is incomplete. The repertoire consists of about 60,000 clones, with around four fifths occurring once and the leading ten covering just under 6.5%. Sequencing used peripheral blood. The receptors derive from a human donor in a cohort sampled during active COVID-19.

The V and J genes are TRBV12-5 and TRBJ1-3; D might be TRBD1 (6 bases). The CDR3 contains 17 residues. Looked up from germline, CDR1 is LGHNT and CDR2 is FRNRAP. Trimming pared 2 bases from V and 4 bases from J, leaving 18 bases between. The CDR3 DNA reads TGTGCTAGTGGTTTGCCCACCCAACAGGGTTTAGGAAACACCATATATTTT. Amino acids: CASGLPTQQGLGNTIYF.

The genes are TRBV7-3 and TRBJ2-7, with 11 bases aligning to TRBD2. V was clipped by 5 bases and J by 0 bases; unmatched bases: 3. The CDR3 has 15 amino acids. CDR1 SGHTA and CDR2 FQGTGA come from the germline V gene. CDR3 sequence (DNA): TGTGCCAGCAGCCCGGGACTAGCGGCCTCCTACGAGCAGTACTTC. Its protein product is CASSPGLAASYEQYF.

The V call is TRBV5-6, the J call TRBJ2-3, with D possibly being TRBD2 (5 bases). Germline CDR1 and CDR2: SGHDT and YYEEEE. The CDR3 consists of 12 residues. V lost 4 bases and J lost 3, with 6 bases in between. This CDR3 is CASSPGTDTQYF. Here the CDR3 DNA reads TGTGCCAGCAGCCCGGGGACAGATACGCAGTATTTT.

The J gene is TRBJ2-2, the V gene TRBV9; 8 nucleotides match TRBD2. Germline V gene sequence: CDR1 SGDLS, CDR2 YYNGEE. The CDR3 consists of 16 residues. J gave up 1 base and V 2 bases, and 4 bases lay outside the gene matches. The CDR3 is CASSVLGTRNTGELFF. The CDR3 nucleotides are TGTGCCAGCAGCGTTCTTGGGACTAGGAACACCGGGGAGCTGTTTTTT.

The chain has TRBV6-1 and TRBJ2-1, with 7 positions matching TRBD2. CDR1 is MNHNS and CDR2 is SASEGT in the germline V gene. The CDR3 is made up of 16 amino acids. Trimming at V came to 3 bases and at J to 7 bases, leaving 12 bases not matched to a gene. CDR3 in amino acids: CASSDGSSGRINEQFF. Here the CDR3 DNA reads TGTGCCAGCAGTGATGGATCTAGCGGACGTATTAATGAGCAGTTCTTC.

The V gene is TRBV5-1, the J gene TRBJ2-3, with 9 positions matching TRBD1. Germline CDR1 reads SGHRS; CDR2 reads YFSETQ. With 4 bases clipped from V and 4 bases from J, the junction kept 4 bases outside the gene matches. CDR3 size: 14 residues. CDR3 protein: CASSPGTGSDTQYF. The CDR3 nucleotides read TGCGCCAGCAGCCCAGGGACAGGGTCAGATACGCAGTATTTT.

The rearrangement uses TRBV5-1 and TRBJ1-2; 10 bases agree with TRBD1. This CDR3 is 14 amino acids long. From germline, CDR1 is SGHRS and CDR2 YFSETQ. With V trimmed by 4 bases and J by 6 bases, 6 bases remained unmatched. Here the CDR3 DNA reads TGCGCCAGCAGCGTATCCGGGACAGGGGATGGCTACACCTTC. Its protein is CASSVSGTGDGYTF.

This chain joins TRBV27 and TRBJ2-1; 8 positions match TRBD2. Germline V CDR1 and CDR2: MNHEY, SMNVEV (reference sequence). V was pared by 6 bases and J by 6 bases, with 10 bases of the junction left unmatched. The CDR3 consists of 15 residues. The CDR3 DNA is TGTGCCAGCAGCTTCGGAGTAGCGGGATTCAATGAGCAGTTCTTC. Encoded protein: CASSFGVAGFNEQFF.

The rearrangement links TRBV7-8 to TRBJ2-1; 10 bases align to TRBD1. V shed 4 bases, J shed 6 bases, and the junction held 6 bases outside the gene matches. The CDR3 has 15 amino acids. Germline V gene sequence: CDR1 SGHVS, CDR2 FQNEAQ. DNA for the CDR3: TGTGCCAGCAGCTCCGGGACAGGGGTTCTCAATGAGCAGTTCTTC. It translates to CASSSGTGVLNEQFF.